The present T cell receptor beta chain was sequenced within a study of T cells in Graves' hyperthyroidism and ophthalmopathy. The study's findings and limits: By a 13 V-J model, ophthalmopathy was set apart from stable hyperthyroidism. Expanded thyroid clonotypes (above 0.001) were mostly also found in blood.

Ophthalmopathy cases scored 3 or more on the Clinical Activity Score and 4 or more on NOSPECS grade, with duration below 3 months. Fresh peripheral blood, roughly 9.8 ml of it, supplied the PBMCs. This clonotype appeared a few times. As yet, its antigen is unknown. Amplification of TCR beta CDR3 regions used RNA as the template. Carried out on the TCR CDR3, a first-round RT-PCR used the HTBI primer set. A single record per CDR3 protein comes from TCRdb applying MiXCR to the multiplex PCR reads. Of hundreds of thousands of distinct CDR3 sequences detected, roughly 22% appear once; the ten largest clones hold about 53%. J gave up 6 bases and V 2 bases, and 4 bases lay outside the gene matches. Germline V gives CDR1 SGHRS, CDR2 YFSETQ. The CDR3 runs to 13 residues.

This TCR was recovered from a woman aged 65 to 85 with Graves' ophthalmopathy. This rearrangement joins TRBV5-1 to TRBJ2-7; 8 bases map to TRBD1. The sequencing input was blood. In nucleotides, the CDR3 is TGCGCCAGCAGCTTTAGACAGGGGAGCGAGCAGTACTTC. Its translation is CASSFRQGSEQYF.